A selection of T cell receptor beta chains follows, all from one sample in a study of tumor-infiltrating lymphocytes in primary liver carcinoma. TCRdb reprocessed the multiplex PCR reads with MiXCR, giving one entry per CDR3 protein. The sample lists 300,000 to 350,000 distinct CDR3 sequences; almost 65% were seen once. Sequencing was carried out using peripheral blood. The receptors shown here come from a man aged 40-50 years with primary liver carcinoma and hepatitis B virus infection. The CDR3 runs from the conserved cysteine through the conserved F or W. Each record gives: J gene, clone size, V gene, D gene, CDR3 DNA, CDR3 protein. A D gene is named only where the DNA matches it firmly. The size field is filled for only some rows; it gives once, few, many or a size class.

j_gene: TRBJ1-2
abundance: few
v_gene: TRBV11-2
d_gene: .
CDR3nt: TGTACCAGCAGCTTAGCGGGGACGGGGCAGACGTTTGGCTACACCTTC
CDR3aa: CTSSLAGTGQTFGYTF

j_gene: TRBJ1-5
abundance: .
v_gene: TRBV7-9
d_gene: .
CDR3nt: TGTGCCAGCAACTGGCCGGGGAGCAATCAGCCCCAGCATTTT
CDR3aa: CASNWPGSNQPQHF

j_gene: TRBJ2-1
abundance: .
v_gene: TRBV15
d_gene: .
CDR3nt: TGTGCCACCAGCACGGGACGGGGAAACAATGAGCAGTTCTTC
CDR3aa: CATSTGRGNNEQFF

j_gene: TRBJ1-2
abundance: many
v_gene: TRBV4-1
d_gene: .
CDR3nt: TGCGCCAGCAGCCAAGAGGCAAGGAGCTATGGCTACACCTTC
CDR3aa: CASSQEARSYGYTF

j_gene: TRBJ2-5
abundance: .
v_gene: TRBV12-3/TRBV12-4
d_gene: TRBD1
CDR3nt: TGTGCCAGCAGCTCCGGGACAGACCAAGTGACCCAGTACTTC
CDR3aa: CASSSGTDQVTQYF

j_gene: TRBJ2-3
abundance: many
v_gene: TRBV4-1
d_gene: .
CDR3nt: TGCGCCAGCAGCCAAGAGAGTAGCCGCCCCACTAGCACAGATACGCAGTATTTT
CDR3aa: CASSQESSRPTSTDTQYF

j_gene: TRBJ2-3
abundance: .
v_gene: TRBV6-6
d_gene: .
CDR3nt: TGTGCCAGCAGTGACGGTACGAGAGATACGGAGTATTTT
CDR3aa: CASSDGTRDTEYF

j_gene: TRBJ1-5
abundance: once
v_gene: TRBV4-1
d_gene: .
CDR3nt: TGCACAAGCAGCCAAGATCTGGGGGCCAGAAGGCATTTT
CDR3aa: CTSSQDLGARRHF

j_gene: TRBJ2-1
abundance: many
v_gene: TRBV6-6
d_gene: .
CDR3nt: TGTGCCAGCAGCACCGAGGGGGAGCAGTTCTTC
CDR3aa: CASSTEGEQFF

j_gene: TRBJ2-2
abundance: .
v_gene: TRBV6-5
d_gene: .
CDR3nt: TGTGCCAGTAGTTACTCGACGTGGGGGAGTTCCACCGGGGTGCTGTTTTTT
CDR3aa: CASSYSTWGSSTGVLFF

j_gene: TRBJ2-3
abundance: many
v_gene: TRBV5-5
d_gene: TRBD2
CDR3nt: TGTGCCAGCAGCTTTACTAGCGGGAGGATGGCGGATACGCAGTATTTT
CDR3aa: CASSFTSGRMADTQYF

j_gene: TRBJ2-2
abundance: .
v_gene: TRBV29-1
d_gene: .
CDR3nt: TGCAGCGTTGAAGATCGGGGAACCGGGGAGCTGTTTTTC
CDR3aa: CSVEDRGTGELFF

j_gene: TRBJ2-1
abundance: .
v_gene: TRBV6-6
d_gene: TRBD2
CDR3nt: TGTGCCAGCAGTCGGGGACTAGCGGTATCTAGGCCGGACAGTGAGCAGTTCTTC
CDR3aa: CASSRGLAVSRPDSEQFF

j_gene: TRBJ2-7
abundance: few
v_gene: TRBV6-1
d_gene: .
CDR3nt: TGTGCCAGCAGTGAAGTGGGCGAGCAGTACTTC
CDR3aa: CASSEVGEQYF

j_gene: TRBJ1-1
abundance: .
v_gene: TRBV5-1
d_gene: .
CDR3nt: TGCGCCAGCAGCTGGGTGACAGGTACTGAAGCTTTCTTT
CDR3aa: CASSWVTGTEAFF

j_gene: TRBJ2-2
abundance: many
v_gene: TRBV11-3
d_gene: .
CDR3nt: TGTGCCAGCAGCTTAGATAGTGGCGTAGGGGCGCTCACCGGGGAGCTGTTTTTT
CDR3aa: CASSLDSGVGALTGELFF

j_gene: TRBJ2-2
abundance: .
v_gene: TRBV5-1
d_gene: TRBD2
CDR3nt: TGTGCCAGCAGCCGGGGGGGCAGTCGTAACACCGGGGAGCTGTTTTTT
CDR3aa: CASSRGGSRNTGELFF

j_gene: TRBJ2-7
abundance: .
v_gene: TRBV29-1
d_gene: .
CDR3nt: TGCAGCGTTCTTGAGAGAGGGACCTACGATCAGTACTTC
CDR3aa: CSVLERGTYDQYF

j_gene: TRBJ1-2
abundance: .
v_gene: TRBV20-1
d_gene: TRBD1
CDR3nt: TGCAGTGGTTATTCGACAGGGGGCATCTATGGCTACACCTTC
CDR3aa: CSGYSTGGIYGYTF

j_gene: TRBJ2-2
abundance: .
v_gene: TRBV14
d_gene: .
CDR3nt: TGTGCCAGCAGCCGAGAACTGCACACCGGGGAGCTGTTTTTT
CDR3aa: CASSRELHTGELFF

j_gene: TRBJ2-3
abundance: .
v_gene: TRBV4-3
d_gene: TRBD2
CDR3nt: TGCGCCATCAGCCAAGACGGGAGGCCTGCCACAGATACGCAGTATTTT
CDR3aa: CAISQDGRPATDTQYF

j_gene: TRBJ2-3
abundance: once
v_gene: TRBV11-3
d_gene: .
CDR3nt: TGTGCCAGCAGCTTAGGCACAGGTACGCATTATTTT
CDR3aa: CASSLGTGTHYF

j_gene: TRBJ2-7
abundance: .
v_gene: TRBV11-2
d_gene: .
CDR3nt: TGTGCCAGCAGCTTAGAAGGCGCCATATCCTCGGAGCCGTACTTC
CDR3aa: CASSLEGAISSEPYF

j_gene: TRBJ2-5
abundance: .
v_gene: TRBV20-1
d_gene: TRBD2
CDR3nt: TGCAGTGCTAGAGCAGGACTAGCGGGAGGGTCCCAAAGGACCCAGTACTTC
CDR3aa: CSARAGLAGGSQRTQYF

j_gene: TRBJ2-1
abundance: few
v_gene: TRBV6-4
d_gene: TRBD2
CDR3nt: TGTGCCAGCAGTGTCCAAGCGGGAGTTGGTGAGCAGTTCTTC
CDR3aa: CASSVQAGVGEQFF

j_gene: TRBJ2-1
abundance: .
v_gene: TRBV11-3
d_gene: .
CDR3nt: TGTGCCAGCAGCCTACGCCCACTCCACAATGAGAAGTTCTTC
CDR3aa: CASSLRPLHNEKFF